This T cell receptor beta chain is from a study of T cell responses to AZD1222 COVID-19 vaccine. Across the study: Second-dose groups at about 4 or about 12 weeks were pooled.

The germline V gene has CDR1 MNHEY and CDR2 SVGAGI. There are 10 residues in the CDR3. V dropped 11 bases and J dropped 4 bases, with 5 bases sitting between them. General study points: The study reported that nearly half of spike-specific TCRs target unmutated variant regions.

Of note for this clone: Its antigen is not identified.

Generated by immunoSEQ multiplex PCR, the TCRdb table keeps only in-frame clones and is missing some. The sample has 150,000 to 200,000 clones, just over 90% seen once. This material consisted of peripheral blood, taken on day 0 of AZD1222 vaccination. The TCR comes from an adult in good health. This chain joins TRBV6-5 and TRBJ1-4; D is unclear. The DNA for the CDR3 is TGTGCCTCCCGTAATGAAAAACTGTTTTTT. As protein: CASRNEKLFF.